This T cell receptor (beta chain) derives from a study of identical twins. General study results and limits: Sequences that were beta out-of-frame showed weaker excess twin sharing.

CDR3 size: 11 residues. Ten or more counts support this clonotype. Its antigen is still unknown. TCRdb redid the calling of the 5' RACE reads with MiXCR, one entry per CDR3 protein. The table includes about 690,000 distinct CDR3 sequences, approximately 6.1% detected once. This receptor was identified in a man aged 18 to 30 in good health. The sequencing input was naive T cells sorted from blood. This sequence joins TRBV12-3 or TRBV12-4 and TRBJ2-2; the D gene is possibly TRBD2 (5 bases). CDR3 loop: CAAGLAGELFF. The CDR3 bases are TGTGCTGCGGGTCTGGCCGGGGAGCTGTTTTTT.